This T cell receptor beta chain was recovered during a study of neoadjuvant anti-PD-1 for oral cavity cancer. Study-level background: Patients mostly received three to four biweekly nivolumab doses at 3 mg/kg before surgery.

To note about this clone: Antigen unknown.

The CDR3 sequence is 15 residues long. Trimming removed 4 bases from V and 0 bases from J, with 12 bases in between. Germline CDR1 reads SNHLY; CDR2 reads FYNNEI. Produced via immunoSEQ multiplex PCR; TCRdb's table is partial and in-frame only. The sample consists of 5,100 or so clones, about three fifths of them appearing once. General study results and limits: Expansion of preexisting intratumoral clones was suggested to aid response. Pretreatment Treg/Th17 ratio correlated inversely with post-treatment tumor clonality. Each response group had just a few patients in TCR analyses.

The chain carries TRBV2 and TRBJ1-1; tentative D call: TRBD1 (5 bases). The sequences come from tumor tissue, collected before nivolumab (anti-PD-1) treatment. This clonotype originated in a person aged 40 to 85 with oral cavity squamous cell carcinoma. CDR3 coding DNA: TGTGCCAGCAGTGGGGTCAGGGTATTGAACACTGAAGCTTTCTTT. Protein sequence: CASSGVRVLNTEAFF.